This T cell receptor beta chain comes out of a study of blood T cell repertoires in COVID-19. The wider study: PBMCs, B-cell-depleted T cells, or T cells provided the cDNA or gDNA that made up the material.

Sequencing was performed with immunoSEQ multiplex PCR; in TCRdb, only in-frame clones are kept and a portion is missing. The sample records about 52,000 clones, over 75% being singletons. Trimming took off 4 bases at V and 6 bases at J, with 16 bases between the two ends. This CDR3 is built from 14 residues. Germline CDR1 SGHRS, CDR2 YFSETQ. The sequenced sample consisted of peripheral blood. The TCR sequence derives from a man in his 70s with active COVID-19. The chain has TRBV5-1 and TRBJ1-2, with unresolved D. CDR3 DNA sequence: TGCGCCAGCAGCCTCCAAGCCGCTCGAGATGGCTACACCTTC. This translates into CASSLQAARDGYTF.